This is a list of T cell receptor beta chains from one sample in a study of blood T cell repertoires in COVID-19. Generated by immunoSEQ multiplex PCR, the TCRdb table keeps only in-frame clones and is missing some. This table has tens of thousands of clones, roughly 85% appearing once. Sequencing used peripheral blood. These receptors originate from a woman aged 60 to 75 with active COVID-19. Both conserved end residues are part of each CDR3. D genes are given only for firm matches. Part of the rows lack a size; the others show once, few, many or a class for expanded clones.

V: TRBV28; J: TRBJ1-2; D: NA; size: NA; DNA: TGTGCCAGCAGTTTACAATCTAACTATGGCTACACCTTC; CDR3: CASSLQSNYGYTF
V: TRBV19; J: TRBJ1-5; D: NA; size: NA; DNA: TGTGCCAGTAGTATTCCTATAGGACCGGAGGATCAGCCCCAGCATTTT; CDR3: CASSIPIGPEDQPQHF
V: TRBV15; J: TRBJ2-6; D: NA; size: NA; DNA: TGTGCCACCAGCAGAGGGAGGGAGAGAAGGTGGTCTGGGGCCAACGTCCTGACTTTC; CDR3: CATSRGRERRWSGANVLTF
V: TRBV21-1; J: TRBJ2-1; D: NA; size: NA; DNA: TGTGCCAGCAGCAAAGACCCCATAGGGCCGGGACAGGACCAGTTCTTC; CDR3: CASSKDPIGPGQDQFF
V: TRBV18; J: TRBJ2-1; D: NA; size: NA; DNA: TGTGCCAGCTCACTCCTCCCGGGGAACAATGAGCAGTTCTTC; CDR3: CASSLLPGNNEQFF
V: TRBV28; J: TRBJ1-6; D: TRBD1; size: NA; DNA: TGTGCCAGCAGTTTATTTCAGGGGGTGGGTTCACCCCTCCACTTT; CDR3: CASSLFQGVGSPLHF
V: TRBV2; J: TRBJ2-7; D: TRBD2; size: NA; DNA: TGTGCCAGCAGTGAGAACCCTAGCGGTCCCTACGAGCAGTACTTC; CDR3: CASSENPSGPYEQYF
V: TRBV21-1; J: TRBJ2-1; D: NA; size: NA; DNA: TGTGCCAGCAGCAAGGCAGCGGCGGGTGCGGATGAGCAGTTCTTC; CDR3: CASSKAAAGADEQFF
V: TRBV5-1; J: TRBJ2-5; D: TRBD2; size: once; DNA: TGCGCCAGCAGCTTGGCGGTTAGCGGGAGTTCCCAAGAGACCCAGTACTTC; CDR3: CASSLAVSGSSQETQYF
V: TRBV9; J: TRBJ2-1; D: TRBD2; size: NA; DNA: TGTGCCAGCAGCGTAGCTCCTAGCGGGAGGGCCAGTGAGCAGTTCTTC; CDR3: CASSVAPSGRASEQFF
V: TRBV29-1; J: TRBJ2-7; D: NA; size: NA; DNA: TGCAGCGTTGAAGTCGTCGGGCAGGGCGGTTACGAGCAGTACTTC; CDR3: CSVEVVGQGGYEQYF
V: TRBV5-1; J: TRBJ1-2; D: NA; size: NA; DNA: TGCGCCAGCAGCTTGGGCAGGACACTTAACTATGGCTACACCTTC; CDR3: CASSLGRTLNYGYTF
V: TRBV11-1; J: TRBJ2-7; D: NA; size: NA; DNA: TGTGCCAGCAGCTTAGATCGGGGCTCCTACGAGCAGTACTTC; CDR3: CASSLDRGSYEQYF
V: TRBV2; J: TRBJ1-1; D: NA; size: NA; DNA: TGTGCCAGCACCCCTCGGAGGGGCATGAACACTGAAGCTTTCTTT; CDR3: CASTPRRGMNTEAFF
V: TRBV10-2; J: TRBJ2-7; D: TRBD1; size: few; DNA: TGCGCCAGCAGCGGGACAGAATACGAGCAGTACTTC; CDR3: CASSGTEYEQYF
V: TRBV27; J: TRBJ1-5; D: NA; size: NA; DNA: TGTGCCAACCTTAAACCGGACAAATATCAGCCCCAGCATTTT; CDR3: CANLKPDKYQPQHF
V: TRBV10-3; J: TRBJ2-1; D: TRBD2; size: once; DNA: TGTGCCATCAGTGAGTTATCCGGGACTAGCGGCAATGAGCAGTTCTTC; CDR3: CAISELSGTSGNEQFF
V: TRBV18; J: TRBJ2-7; D: TRBD1; size: few; DNA: TGTGCCAGCTCACCACCGTCGGGACAGATGTACGAGCAGTACTTC; CDR3: CASSPPSGQMYEQYF
V: TRBV19; J: TRBJ2-2; D: NA; size: few; DNA: TGTGCCAGTACAGGGTTCTACACCGGGGAGCTGTTTTTT; CDR3: CASTGFYTGELFF
V: TRBV2; J: TRBJ2-2; D: TRBD2; size: once; DNA: TGTGCCAGCAGTGAGATCTCTCTAGCGGCGAACACCGGGGAGCTGTTTTTT; CDR3: CASSEISLAANTGELFF
V: TRBV7-2; J: TRBJ2-5; D: NA; size: NA; DNA: TGTGCCAGCAGCTTAGACCATAGTTTCCAAGAGACCCAGTACTTC; CDR3: CASSLDHSFQETQYF
V: TRBV6-6; J: TRBJ2-1; D: NA; size: NA; DNA: TGTGCCAGCAGCAGTTTCTCCTACAATGAGCAGTTCTTC; CDR3: CASSSFSYNEQFF
V: TRBV2; J: TRBJ2-7; D: TRBD2; size: NA; DNA: TGTGCCAGCAGTGAAGGACTAGCGGGGAACAACGAGCAGTACTTC; CDR3: CASSEGLAGNNEQYF
V: TRBV10-3; J: TRBJ1-2; D: TRBD1; size: NA; DNA: TGTGCCATCAGCCGAGGAGGTCAGGGGGAAAACTATGGCTACACCTTC; CDR3: CAISRGGQGENYGYTF
V: TRBV3-1/TRBV3-2; J: TRBJ2-1; D: NA; size: NA; DNA: TGTGCCAGCAGCCACCTTACAATCCCTTCCTACAATGAGCAGTTCTTC; CDR3: CASSHLTIPSYNEQFF
V: TRBV10-3; J: TRBJ2-1; D: TRBD2; size: NA; DNA: TGTGCCATCATTTTAGCGGGGGGGGTACACGGCAATGAGCAGTTCTTC; CDR3: CAIILAGGVHGNEQFF
V: TRBV7-3; J: TRBJ2-2; D: NA; size: NA; DNA: TGTGCCAGCAGCGCGGACAGCCTCGCGAACACCGGGGAGCTGTTTTTT; CDR3: CASSADSLANTGELFF
V: TRBV27; J: TRBJ2-7; D: NA; size: NA; DNA: TGTGCCAGCAGTTTATCGTTCGGCAGGGGATTTAACCCCTACGAGCAGTACTTC; CDR3: CASSLSFGRGFNPYEQYF
V: TRBV27; J: TRBJ2-3; D: NA; size: NA; DNA: TGTGCCAGCAAAAGGGGTCCTTACTACACAGATACGCAGTATTTT; CDR3: CASKRGPYYTDTQYF
V: TRBV3-1/TRBV3-2; J: TRBJ2-7; D: TRBD1; size: NA; DNA: TGTGCCAGCAGCCAAGAGGCAGGGGGCGGCGAGCAGTACTTC; CDR3: CASSQEAGGGEQYF
V: TRBV15; J: TRBJ2-5; D: TRBD2; size: NA; DNA: TGTGCCACCAGCAGAGTGGGGGGGGAGACCCAGTACTTC; CDR3: CATSRVGGETQYF
V: TRBV19; J: TRBJ2-3; D: TRBD2; size: NA; DNA: TGTGCCAGTAGCTGGACTAGACCAAACACAGATACGCAGTATTTT; CDR3: CASSWTRPNTDTQYF
V: TRBV3-1/TRBV3-2; J: TRBJ2-3; D: NA; size: NA; DNA: TGTGCCAGCAGCCACGGTGACATCACAGATACGCAGTATTTT; CDR3: CASSHGDITDTQYF
V: TRBV12-3/TRBV12-4; J: TRBJ1-3; D: NA; size: few; DNA: TGTGCCAGCAGGTTAACAGGAAACACCATATATTTT; CDR3: CASRLTGNTIYF
V: TRBV6-6; J: TRBJ1-5; D: NA; size: few; DNA: TGTGCCAGCGAAGCTTCATACAATCAGCCCCAGCATTTT; CDR3: CASEASYNQPQHF
V: TRBV5-1; J: TRBJ2-1; D: NA; size: NA; DNA: TGCGCCAGCAGCTTCGGGGGTTCCTACAATGAGCAGTTCTTC; CDR3: CASSFGGSYNEQFF
V: TRBV5-1; J: TRBJ1-6; D: NA; size: NA; DNA: TGCGCCAGCAGCGACTTACAGGGAGGGCTTTCACCCCTCCACTTT; CDR3: CASSDLQGGLSPLHF
V: TRBV15; J: TRBJ1-5; D: NA; size: NA; DNA: TGTGCCACCAGCAGAGATAGACAGAGCAATCAGCCCCAGCATTTT; CDR3: CATSRDRQSNQPQHF
V: TRBV3-1/TRBV3-2; J: TRBJ2-1; D: NA; size: NA; DNA: TGTGCCAGCAGCCAAGTGGGAGGTCTCTCCTACAATGAGCAGTTCTTC; CDR3: CASSQVGGLSYNEQFF
V: TRBV28; J: TRBJ1-2; D: NA; size: NA; DNA: TGTGCCAGCAGTTCATATGGCTACACCTTC; CDR3: CASSSYGYTF
V: TRBV29-1; J: TRBJ1-2; D: NA; size: few; DNA: TGCAGCGCCGGGGAGGGCTACACCTTC; CDR3: CSAGEGYTF
V: TRBV11-2; J: TRBJ1-2; D: NA; size: few; DNA: TGTGCCAGCAGCTTAAGGCGACTCTCAAAGGACTATGGCTACACCTTC; CDR3: CASSLRRLSKDYGYTF
V: TRBV18; J: TRBJ2-1; D: NA; size: NA; DNA: TGTGCCAGCTCACCTCGACGGGGACATCTTTACAATGAGCAGTTCTTC; CDR3: CASSPRRGHLYNEQFF
V: TRBV5-1; J: TRBJ2-1; D: TRBD2; size: once; DNA: TGCGCCAGCAGCTTGGGACTAGCGGGGTCCAATGAGCAGTTCTTC; CDR3: CASSLGLAGSNEQFF
V: TRBV18; J: TRBJ1-6; D: TRBD1; size: NA; DNA: TGTGCCAGCTCACCCCTGGACAGGGAAAATTCACCCCTCCACTTT; CDR3: CASSPLDRENSPLHF
V: TRBV5-5; J: TRBJ2-2; D: NA; size: NA; DNA: TGTGCCAGCAGCTTGGTCACGTTTTCGGGGGACGCCGGGGAGCTGTTTTTT; CDR3: CASSLVTFSGDAGELFF
V: TRBV27; J: TRBJ2-7; D: TRBD1; size: NA; DNA: TGTGCCAGCAGTTTCCTTTCGACAGGGGGCGCGTCGGGCGAGCAGTACTTC; CDR3: CASSFLSTGGASGEQYF
V: TRBV3-1/TRBV3-2; J: TRBJ1-3; D: NA; size: NA; DNA: TGTGCCAGCAGCGAGATATACTTCTCTGGAAACACCATATATTTT; CDR3: CASSEIYFSGNTIYF